The 30 T cell receptor beta chains presented below share a single source sample, sequenced in a study of shared clonotypes between healthy human individuals. Repertoires were generated with immunoSEQ multiplex PCR, while TCRdb's copy carries only in-frame clones and drops some. The repertoire holds about half a million clones, with roughly 77% as singletons. Input material: PBMCs. The receptor set was obtained from a woman aged 40 to 50 in good health. Some clones in this sample may be carry-over from other donors' samples.

The CDR3 region has the DNA TGTGCCAGCAGTCAAGCGGGAGCGAATAAAAACATTCAGTACTTC. Translating gives CASSQAGANKNIQYF. This chain uses TRBV28 with TRBJ2-4; 8 bases agree with TRBD2. V trimming: 5 bases; J trimming: 4 bases; junction bases outside the gene matches: 7. This CDR3 comprises 15 residues. Per the germline V gene, CDR1 is MDHEN and CDR2 is SYDVKM.

This chain links TRBV21-1 with TRBJ2-1; TRBD2 is the table's D call, not checked against the DNA. TRBV21-1 is marked as a pseudogene. This CDR3 region has 17 residues. The CDR3 DNA is TGTGCCAGCAGCGACCGGGACTCCCCTTCAACTGAAAATGAGCAGTTCTTC. This gives the protein CASSDRDSPSTENEQFF.

This clone was recorded only once. The CDR3 sequence is CASSLERPPYEQYF. The CDR3 coding sequence is TGTGCCAGCAGCTTAGAGCGACCCCCCTACGAGCAGTACTTC. The chain is built from TRBV7-9 and TRBJ2-7; the D is unclear. Trimming pared 1 base from V and 2 bases from J, leaving 9 bases between. Per germline, CDR1 SEHNR and CDR2 FQNEAQ (reference sequence). This CDR3 is built from 14 residues.

The gene calls are TRBV9 and TRBJ2-1; D gene uncertain. CDR3 size: 13 residues. The V end lost 5 bases, the J end lost 13 bases, and 19 bases lay between the germline ends. Germline V lookup: CDR1 SGDLS, CDR2 YYNGEE. The CDR3 DNA sequence: TGTGCCAGCAGTTCAGACGGTAATCCCCCCCAGTTCTTC. Its translation is CASSSDGNPPQFF.

This rearrangement joins TRBV19 to TRBJ2-4; 14 bases line up with TRBD2. The CDR3 runs 18 residues. Per germline, CDR1 LNHDA and CDR2 SQIVND (reference sequence). V lost 4 bases, J lost 6 bases, and 11 bases stayed unmatched. The CDR3 loop reads CASSTRLAGGPRGNIQYF. The CDR3 DNA reads TGTGCCAGTAGTACCCGACTAGCGGGAGGGCCACGCGGAAACATTCAGTACTTC.

V usage is TRBV29-1 and J usage is TRBJ2-1; D tentatively fits TRBD1 or TRBD2 (6 bases each). V lost 4 bases to trimming and J lost 9 bases, with 16 bases between them. This CDR3 is 13 amino acids long. Germline loops: CDR1 SQVTM, CDR2 ANQGSEA. CDR3 sequence: CSVGVLGGGEQFF. The CDR3 DNA follows: TGCAGCGTTGGGGTGTTAGGGGGAGGTGAGCAGTTCTTC.

The V call is TRBV28, the J call TRBJ2-7; 12 bases align to TRBD1. The CDR3 is 18 amino acids. J lost 4 bases, V lost 5 bases, and 15 bases had no gene match. Germline CDR1 is MDHEN and CDR2 is SYDVKM. CDR3 DNA sequence: TGTGCCAGCAGTCACCCGGGACAGGGGGCCCGCTTAGGTTACGAGCAGTACTTC. Translating it yields CASSHPGQGARLGYEQYF.

V usage is TRBV5-1 and J usage is TRBJ1-1; TRBD1 aligns across 8 bases. V was pared by 0 bases and J by 4 bases, with 5 bases of the junction left unmatched. The CDR3 length is 15 residues. In germline, CDR1 is SGHRS, CDR2 YFSETQ. The DNA of the CDR3 is TGCGCCAGCAGCTTGGGGACAGGACAGGGCACTGAAGCTTTCTTT. This encodes CASSLGTGQGTEAFF. Variable domain in full (rest from reference TRBV5-1 and TRBJ1-1): KAGVTQTPRYLIKTRGQQVTLSCSPISGHRSVSWYQQTPGQGLQFLFEYFSETQRNKGNFPGRFSGRQFSNSRSEMNVSTLELGDSALYLCASSLGTGQGTEAFFGQGTRLTVV.

V and J are TRBV28 and TRBJ1-6, with D unresolved. V was cut by 3 bases and J by 6 bases, with 12 bases left in between. Germline CDR1 reads MDHEN; CDR2 reads SYDVKM. The length of the CDR3 is 15 residues. This CDR3 is CASSFRPPRNSPLHF. CDR3 DNA: TGTGCCAGCAGTTTCCGGCCCCCGCGTAATTCACCCCTCCACTTT.

The chain links TRBV12-5 to TRBJ2-7; no clear D gene. The CDR3 is made up of 15 amino acids. The V gene's germline CDR1 is LGHNT and CDR2 FRNRAP. Between the trimmed V and J ends, which lost 3 bases and 2 bases, there was a span of 14 bases. The CDR3 loop reads CASGLEPAPPYEQYF. CDR3 sequence (DNA): TGTGCTAGTGGTTTAGAGCCAGCACCCCCCTACGAGCAGTACTTC.

This chain uses TRBV28 with TRBJ2-7; TRBD1 agrees at 8 bases. The germline CDR1 and CDR2 sequences are MDHEN and SYDVKM. J gave up 7 bases and V 9 bases, and 8 bases lay outside the gene matches. This CDR3 contains 12 residues. The CDR3 bases are TGTGCCAGTCAGCAGGGGGCGGAAGAGCAGTACTTC. The encoded protein is CASQQGAEEQYF.

As concerns this clone: The sample carries other DNA sequences with the same CDR3. The V and J genes are TRBV9 and TRBJ2-5; 10 bases agree with TRBD2. Germline values: CDR1 SGDLS, CDR2 YYNGEE. The CDR3 sequence is 15 residues long. Trimming cost V 0 bases and J 5 bases; bases outside gene matches: 4. This chain's CDR3 is CASSVGLAGGETQYF. The DNA for the CDR3 is TGTGCCAGCAGCGTAGGGTTAGCGGGAGGCGAGACCCAGTACTTC.

The chain joins TRBV2 to TRBJ2-1; unclear D gene. V was shortened by 1 base and J by 4 bases, with 14 bases between the two germline ends. The V gene's germline CDR1 is SNHLY and CDR2 FYNNEI. The CDR3 loop spans 16 amino acids. CDR3 DNA sequence: TGTGCCAGCAGTGAAGTTGAGCACCTCTTTTACAATGAGCAGTTCTTC. This gives the protein CASSEVEHLFYNEQFF.

J is TRBJ2-5 and V is TRBV6-5; 13 nucleotides match TRBD2. V was pared by 4 bases and J by 2 bases, with 4 bases of the junction left unmatched. In germline, CDR1 is MNHEY, CDR2 SVGAGI. The CDR3 runs to 16 residues. The CDR3 DNA follows: TGTGCCAGCAGTTTCGCACTAGCGGGGGGGCAAGAGACCCAGTACTTC. This sequence encodes CASSFALAGGQETQYF.

V and J are TRBV6-5 and TRBJ1-2; 9 bases line up with TRBD1. CDR3 length: 12 amino acids. Germline lookup yields CDR1 MNHEY and CDR2 SVGAGI. V lost 8 bases to trimming and J lost 4 bases; unmatched junction nucleotides: 2. The CDR3, as DNA: TGTGCCAGCTGGACAGGGGTCTATGGCTACACCTTC. As protein: CASWTGVYGYTF.

This clone was seen more than once but under ten times. The sample has other DNA sequences that encode this CDR3 too. V gene TRBV12-5 combines with J gene TRBJ2-3; a possible D gene is TRBD2 (6 bases). The germline gives CDR1 LGHNT, CDR2 FRNRAP. V lost 1 base to trimming and J lost 1 base, with 9 bases between them. The CDR3 runs 15 residues. CDR3: CASGLEAGRTDTQYF. CDR3 nucleotide sequence: TGTGCTAGTGGTTTGGAAGCGGGCCGCACAGATACGCAGTATTTT. Together with reference TRBV12-5 and TRBJ2-3, the CDR3 gives the full variable domain: DARVTQTPRHKVTEMGQEVTMRCQPILGHNTVFWYRQTMMQGLELLAYFRNRAPLDDSGMPKDRFSAEMPDATLATLKIQPSEPRDSAVYFCASGLEAGRTDTQYFGPGTRLTVL.

There are a few counts of this clone. This rearrangement joins TRBV9 to TRBJ2-7, with D hard to call. With 0 bases removed from V and 4 bases from J, the gap between germline ends came to 8 bases. CDR3 length: 13 amino acids. Looked up from germline, CDR1 is SGDLS and CDR2 is YYNGEE. DNA of the CDR3: TGTGCCAGCAGCGTAGGGGTCAGGTACGAGCAGTACTTC. It codes for CASSVGVRYEQYF.

In the case of this clone: One end of the junction fails to match germline, which may point to a read error. This CDR3 is CASSPLGGPNTEAFF. The CDR3, as DNA: TGTGCTAGCAGCCCTCTAGGGGGTCCTAACACTGAAGCTTTCTTT. The V gene is TRBV7-7, the J gene TRBJ1-1; tentatively, D is TRBD1 (6 bases). The CDR3 contains 15 residues. Germline V gene lookup returns CDR1 SSHAT and CDR2 FNYEAQ (reference sequence).

This chain connects TRBV6-5 to TRBJ2-2; tentatively, D is TRBD2 (6 bases). Germline-derived CDR1 and CDR2 are MNHEY and SVGAGI. CDR3 size: 15 residues. V lost 10 bases and J lost 4, with 19 bases in between. For the CDR3, the DNA is TGTGCCATTAGGAGGGTGGCGGGACCCACCGGGGAGCTGTTTTTT. Its translation: CAIRRVAGPTGELFF.

The chain uses TRBV10-1 and TRBJ2-5; D not resolved. V lost 3 bases and J lost 0, with 5 bases in between. Germline lookup yields CDR1 WNHNN and CDR2 SYGVQD (reference sequence). The CDR3 has 13 residues. The chain's CDR3 is CASSDRHQETQYF. In DNA, the CDR3 is TGCGCCAGCAGTGACAGGCACCAAGAGACCCAGTACTTC.

Here the CDR3 DNA reads TGTGCCAGCAGTCGGGACGGCTGGAACACCGGGGAGCTGTTTTTT. Protein product: CASSRDGWNTGELFF. The chain combines TRBV2 with TRBJ2-2; D may match TRBD1 or TRBD2 (5 bases each). The V end lost 5 bases, the J end lost 1 base, and 11 bases lay between the germline ends. This CDR3 is 15 amino acids long. Per the germline V gene, CDR1 is SNHLY and CDR2 is FYNNEI.

The V call is TRBV5-4, the J call TRBJ2-2; D is ambiguous. The CDR3 extends over 12 amino acids. V shed 4 bases and J shed 8 bases, with 9 bases lying between them. CDR1 and CDR2 (germline): SGHNT, YYREEE (reference sequence). The CDR3 DNA is TGTGCCAGCAGCCGAAGAGAAGGGGAGCTGTTTTTT. It codes for CASSRREGELFF.

This clone was observed a single time. This chain joins TRBV4-1 and TRBJ1-6; D is undetermined. Germline values: CDR1 MGHRA, CDR2 YSYEKL. The CDR3 is 13 amino acids. V shed 1 base and J shed 10 bases, with 8 bases lying between them. The CDR3 sequence is CASSQVAASPLHF. CDR3 nucleotide sequence: TGCGCCAGCAGCCAAGTCGCAGCCTCACCCCTCCACTTT.

The V call is TRBV2, the J call TRBJ1-5, with 7 positions matching TRBD1. Looked up from germline, CDR1 is SNHLY and CDR2 is FYNNEI. This CDR3 spans 14 amino acids. V was clipped by 6 bases and J by 1 base; unmatched bases: 3. The CDR3 sequence: CASRLQGSNQPQHF. DNA for the CDR3: TGTGCCAGCAGGTTACAGGGGAGCAATCAGCCCCAGCATTTT.

The V and J genes are TRBV4-3 and TRBJ2-7, with D uncertain. Germline assignment: CDR1 LGHNA and CDR2 YSLEER. The CDR3 spans 14 residues. Trimming removed 3 bases at V and 9 bases at J, with 18 bases between. The CDR3 protein is CASSQGSPWGLQYF. CDR3 DNA sequence: TGCGCCAGCAGCCAGGGAAGTCCGTGGGGATTGCAGTACTTC.

Concerning this clone itself: Other DNA sequences in the sample encode the same CDR3. V is TRBV18 and J is TRBJ2-7; 11 nucleotides match TRBD2. The CDR3 runs to 14 residues. The germline gives CDR1 KGHSH, CDR2 LQKENI. Trimming removed 6 bases from V and 3 bases from J; junction bases left unmatched: 4. CDR3 sequence reads: CASSSGTSGYEQYF. CDR3 DNA: TGTGCCAGCTCTTCCGGGACTAGCGGCTACGAGCAGTACTTC.

This chain links TRBV4-2 with TRBJ2-1, with TRBD2 matching over 7 bases. J was trimmed by 5 bases and V by 2 bases; bases with no gene match: 9. The CDR3 consists of 16 residues. Germline V gene sequence: CDR1 LGHNA, CDR2 YNFKEQ. The CDR3 DNA sequence: TGTGCCAGCAGCCAACCGGGGGGAGGCGAGAACAATGAGCAGTTCTTC. It is translated as CASSQPGGGENNEQFF.

This clone has at least ten counts. V and J are TRBV20-1 and TRBJ1-2; TRBD1 matches at 7 bases. The V segment lost 6 bases and the J segment 4 bases; nucleotides outside the gene matches: 2. The CDR3 runs to 11 residues. Per the germline V gene, CDR1 is DFQATT and CDR2 is SNEGSKA (reference sequence). CDR3 coding DNA: TGCAGTGCCTGGGACAGCTATGGCTACACCTTC. This sequence encodes CSAWDSYGYTF.

The chain links TRBV11-2 to TRBJ2-3; D remains unclear. The germline V and J ends were trimmed by 1 base and 5 bases, with 10 bases remaining between them. CDR1 is SGHAT, CDR2 FQNNGV, per germline. The CDR3 is made up of 14 amino acids. This CDR3 reads CASSLAISVDTQYF. The DNA for the CDR3 is TGTGCCAGCAGCTTAGCGATCTCGGTAGATACGCAGTATTTT.

The rearrangement links TRBV11-2 to TRBJ2-7, with 8 bases identical to TRBD1. CDR1 SGHAT and CDR2 FQNNGV come from the germline V gene. There are 14 residues in the CDR3. With V trimmed by 5 bases and J by 2 bases, 5 bases remained unmatched. CDR3 bases: TGTGCCAGCAGCGCATACAGGGGGACCTACGAGCAGTACTTC. It is translated as CASSAYRGTYEQYF.